These 32 T cell receptor beta chains share one sample of origin, sequenced in a study of T cells in Graves' hyperthyroidism and ophthalmopathy. TCR beta CDR3 region amplification was performed from RNA transcripts. First-round RT-PCR with HTBI primers amplified the TCR CDR3 region. A single record per CDR3 protein comes from TCRdb applying MiXCR to the multiplex PCR reads. The sample consists of 400,000 to 500,000 distinct CDR3 sequences, approximately 15% of them appearing once. Sequenced sample: blood. The receptor source for this set is a man aged 18 to 29 with Graves' ophthalmopathy.

This clonotype has just a few counts. The V call is TRBV7-9, the J call TRBJ2-5, with D unresolved. The germline gives CDR1 SEHNR, CDR2 FQNEAQ (reference sequence). V lost 1 base and J 1 base, leaving 10 bases between the germline ends. This CDR3 comprises 15 residues. The CDR3 is CASSLGDWPQETQYF. Here the CDR3 DNA reads TGTGCCAGCAGCTTAGGAGACTGGCCCCAAGAGACCCAGTACTTC.

Ten or more counts support this clonotype. The chain couples TRBV12-3 or TRBV12-4 to TRBJ2-1; 9 nucleotides match TRBD1. The CDR3 contains 15 residues. V dropped 7 bases and J dropped 8; count of bases not matched to a gene: 12. The CDR3 region is CASTPQDRGRDEQFF. Written as DNA, the CDR3 is TGTGCCAGCACCCCCCAGGACAGGGGTCGAGATGAGCAGTTCTTC.

This clonotype occurred many times. The rearrangement joins TRBV3-1 to TRBJ2-7; tentatively, D is TRBD1 or TRBD2 (5 bases each). CDR1 and CDR2 from the germline V gene are LGHDT and YNNKEL (reference sequence). V lost 4 bases and J 6 bases, leaving 10 bases between the germline ends. The CDR3 is 12 residues long. For the CDR3, the DNA is TGTGCCAGCAGCCCTTGGGGACGCGAGCAGTACTTC. This gives the protein CASSPWGREQYF.

The table lists this clonotype with a few counts. The CDR3 protein is CASSQYTGNYGYTF. In DNA form, the CDR3 reads TGTGCCAGCAGCCAATATACAGGCAACTATGGCTACACCTTC. The chain carries TRBV14 and TRBJ1-2; possibly TRBD1 for D (5 bases). Trimming stripped 2 bases from V and 2 bases from J, with 9 bases between. From germline, CDR1 is SGHDN and CDR2 FVKESK. The CDR3 has 14 amino acids.

This clonotype has a handful of counts. This sequence joins TRBV4-1 and TRBJ1-2; no clear D gene. This CDR3 spans 15 amino acids. The germline gives CDR1 MGHRA, CDR2 YSYEKL. V was clipped by 0 bases and J by 2 bases, with 10 bases between them. The CDR3 here is CASSQDWVTNYGYTF. CDR3 coding DNA: TGCGCCAGCAGCCAAGATTGGGTGACAAACTATGGCTACACCTTC.

This clonotype came up many times. This chain uses TRBV7-2 with TRBJ2-5; no clear D. Germline lookup yields CDR1 SGHTA and CDR2 FQGNSA. V was clipped by 2 bases and J by 10 bases, with 11 bases between them. The CDR3 length is 12 residues. CDR3 region: CASSLSETGQYF. The CDR3 DNA sequence: TGTGCCAGCAGCTTATCAGAGACGGGCCAGTACTTC. Combining the CDR3 with reference TRBV7-2 and TRBJ2-5 gives the whole variable domain GAGVSQSPSNKVTEKGKDVELRCDPISGHTALYWYRQSLGQGLEFLIYFQGNSAPDKSGLPSDRFSAERTGGSVSTLTIQRTQQEDSAVYLCASSLSETGQYFGPGTRLLVL.

This chain connects TRBV29-1 to TRBJ2-2; perhaps TRBD2 as D (5 bases). CDR1 SQVTM and CDR2 ANQGSEA come from the germline V gene. This CDR3 comprises 14 residues. The V and J ends lost 6 bases and 5 bases respectively, with 16 bases between them. CDR3 in DNA: TGCAGCGTAACCCCTACCCCGGGAACCGGGGAGCTGTTTTTT. Protein product: CSVTPTPGTGELFF.

Ten or more counts support this clonotype. The V gene is TRBV2, the J gene TRBJ2-6; D is undetermined. The V gene's germline CDR1 is SNHLY and CDR2 FYNNEI. The CDR3 consists of 15 residues. Trimming shortened V by 5 bases and J by 0 bases, and 8 bases separated the two germline ends. CDR3 loop: CASSPRISGANVLTF. The CDR3 bases are TGTGCCAGCAGTCCCCGGATCTCTGGGGCCAACGTCCTGACTTTC.

At least ten counts were recorded for this clonotype. The V gene is TRBV2, the J gene TRBJ2-5; TRBD2 matches at 10 bases. The V gene's germline CDR1 is SNHLY and CDR2 FYNNEI. Trimming removed 7 bases from V and 2 bases from J; junction bases left unmatched: 13. The CDR3 has 17 residues. Written as DNA, the CDR3 is TGTGCCAGCAACCCGGGTGATCTAGCGGGGGAACAAGAGACCCAGTACTTC. Translating it yields CASNPGDLAGEQETQYF.

The chain combines TRBV19 with TRBJ1-5; D unresolved. Looked up from germline, CDR1 is LNHDA and CDR2 is SQIVND (reference sequence). CDR3 length: 17 amino acids. Trimming removed 1 base at V and 1 base at J, with 14 bases between. The chain's CDR3 is CASSIGLFGSSNQPQHF. The DNA for the CDR3 is TGTGCCAGTAGTATAGGTCTGTTTGGCTCGAGCAATCAGCCCCAGCATTTT.

This clonotype was seen a handful of times. The rearrangement links TRBV12-5 to TRBJ1-3; the match to TRBD1 covers 12 bases. Germline CDR1 is LGHNT and CDR2 is FRNRAP. With V trimmed by 2 bases and J by 4 bases, 12 bases remained unmatched. This CDR3 has 19 amino acids. The CDR3 region has the DNA TGTGCTAGTGGTTTGCCAGGGGGACAGGGGGCGCTGGGCGGAAACACCATATATTTT. This gives the protein CASGLPGGQGALGGNTIYF.

This clonotype turned up a few times. The rearrangement uses TRBV4-1 and TRBJ2-5; 13 positions agree with TRBD2. The ends lost 3 bases at V and 5 bases at J; junction bases unmatched: 12. The germline gives CDR1 MGHRA, CDR2 YSYEKL. The CDR3 length is 18 residues. Written as DNA, the CDR3 is TGCGCCAGCAGCCACGAAGGACTAGCGGGAGTTTTGGCGGAGACCCAGTACTTC. Translated: CASSHEGLAGVLAETQYF.

This clonotype came up once. A much larger clone differs by one base, so this may be a read error. The rearrangement uses TRBV24-1 and TRBJ2-3; no firm D call. Germline CDR1 reads KGHDR; CDR2 reads SFDVKD. Trimming took off 5 bases at V and 2 bases at J, with 13 bases between the two ends. The CDR3 runs 15 residues. CDR3 amino acids: CATSGPSDYTDTQYF. CDR3 in DNA: TGTGCCACCAGTGGTCCGTCCGATTACACAGATACGCAGTATTTT.

This clonotype was found many times. The CDR3 protein is CASSLARASGGLYIYNEQFF. The CDR3 DNA sequence: TGTGCCAGCAGCTTAGCAAGGGCTAGCGGGGGGCTATACATTTACAATGAGCAGTTCTTC. The chain couples TRBV7-2 to TRBJ2-1, with 11 positions matching TRBD2. Germline V gene sequence: CDR1 SGHTA, CDR2 FQGNSA. The V gene end was trimmed by 0 bases and the J gene end by 4 bases; junction bases not matched to a gene: 14. There are 20 residues in the CDR3.

This clonotype was recorded a few times. The chain employs TRBV9 and TRBJ2-1; 9 nucleotides line up with TRBD2. The germline CDR1 and CDR2 sequences are SGDLS and YYNGEE. Losses at the gene ends were 0 bases for V and 10 bases for J; bases not matched to a gene: 8. This CDR3 comprises 15 residues. The CDR3 DNA follows: TGTGCCAGCAGCGTAGGCGGGGGGGCCTCAGGGGAGCAGTTCTTC. Translated, it gives CASSVGGGASGEQFF.

This clonotype was counted many times. The chain uses TRBV5-1 and TRBJ2-1, with 9 bases that match TRBD1. This CDR3 comprises 16 residues. V shed 7 bases and J 6 bases; nucleotides not matched to a gene: 14. Germline V gene data show CDR1 as SGHRS and CDR2 as YFSETQ. CDR3 in amino acids: CASYDLRDRVFNEQFF. The CDR3 DNA follows: TGCGCCAGCTATGACTTGAGGGACAGGGTGTTCAATGAGCAGTTCTTC.

This clonotype showed up just a few times. V gene TRBV7-9 combines with J gene TRBJ2-1; 13 bases agree with TRBD2. The CDR3 runs to 16 residues. Germline V gives CDR1 SEHNR, CDR2 FQNEAQ (reference sequence). Trimming at V came to 5 bases and at J to 9 bases, leaving 10 bases not matched to a gene. Written as DNA, the CDR3 is TGTGCCAGCAGCCCCCTAACTAGCGGGGGGGCCGTTGAGCAGTTCTTC. Residues: CASSPLTSGGAVEQFF. Full variable domain (rest looked up from reference TRBV7-9 and TRBJ2-1): DTGVSQNPRHKITKRGQNVTFRCDPISEHNRLYWYRQTLGQGPEFLTYFQNEAQLEKSRLLSDRFSAERPKGSFSTLEIQRTEQGDSAMYLCASSPLTSGGAVEQFFGPGTRLTVL.

With respect to this clonotype: Germline is not matched at one junction end, which may reflect a read error. V is TRBV12-3 or TRBV12-4 and J is TRBJ2-4; D gene uncertain. This CDR3 comprises 11 residues. The CDR3 DNA is TGTGCCAGCAGCATAAAAAGCATTCAGTACTTC. It translates to CASSIKSIQYF.

In this sample, this clonotype turned up many times. J is TRBJ2-7 and V is TRBV18, with a tentative D call TRBD1 (7 bases). This CDR3 is built from 15 residues. Trimming removed 4 bases from V and 0 bases from J, with 13 bases in between. Germline V gene data show CDR1 as KGHSH and CDR2 as LQKENI. Here the CDR3 DNA reads TGTGCCAGCTCACACGGGACAGCGGGCTCCTACGAGCAGTACTTC. Translation: CASSHGTAGSYEQYF. The variable domain in full, completed from reference TRBV18 and TRBJ2-7, reads NAGVMQNPRHLVRRRGQEARLRCSPMKGHSHVYWYRQLPEEGLKFMVYLQKENIIDESGMPKERFSAEFPKEGPSILRIQQVVRGDSAAYFCASSHGTAGSYEQYFGPGTRLTVT.

This clonotype was counted between two and nine times. J is TRBJ2-5 and V is TRBV5-1; TRBD1 matches at 12 bases. The CDR3 is 14 amino acids. Per germline, CDR1 SGHRS and CDR2 YFSETQ. V gave up 7 bases and J gave up 4 bases; unmatched junction bases: 5. The CDR3 coding sequence is TGCGCCAGCGCCGGGACAGGGGGCCCAGAGACCCAGTACTTC. Amino acids: CASAGTGGPETQYF. Full variable domain (rest looked up from reference TRBV5-1 and TRBJ2-5): KAGVTQTPRYLIKTRGQQVTLSCSPISGHRSVSWYQQTPGQGLQFLFEYFSETQRNKGNFPGRFSGRQFSNSRSEMNVSTLELGDSALYLCASAGTGGPETQYFGPGTRLLVL.

This clonotype was detected many times. The J gene is TRBJ1-4, the V gene TRBV18; D ambiguous. The CDR3 covers 15 residues. Germline lookup yields CDR1 KGHSH and CDR2 LQKENI. Trimming stripped 1 base from V and 8 bases from J, with 14 bases between. The CDR3 nucleotides read TGTGCCAGCTCACCACGGTTAGAAGGAGGCGAAAAACTGTTTTTT. Encoded protein: CASSPRLEGGEKLFF.

This clonotype was seen many times. The J gene is TRBJ2-3, the V gene TRBV7-6; the match to TRBD2 covers 9 bases. In germline, CDR1 is SGHVS, CDR2 FNYEAQ. Trimming removed 5 bases from V and 7 bases from J; junction bases left unmatched: 7. The length of the CDR3 is 14 residues. In nucleotides, the CDR3 is TGTGCCAGCAGCGTCGGACTAGCGCTGAATACGCAGTATTTT. Its protein product is CASSVGLALNTQYF.

This clonotype was seen repeatedly, ten times or more. CDR3 protein: CASSGVNTGELFF. CDR3 bases: TGTGCCAGCAGTGGCGTTAACACCGGGGAGCTGTTTTTT. V is TRBV6-1 and J is TRBJ2-2, with D uncertain. Trimming removed 4 bases at V and 2 bases at J, with 5 bases between. The V gene's germline CDR1 is MNHNS and CDR2 SASEGT. This CDR3 contains 13 residues.

This clonotype was detected ten times or more. The chain is built from TRBV12-3 or TRBV12-4 and TRBJ1-2, with 7 bases matching TRBD1. This CDR3 comprises 16 residues. V lost 6 bases and J lost 3; bases outside the gene matches: 13. This chain's CDR3 is CASRPGRNRGDYGYTF. Written as DNA, the CDR3 is TGTGCCAGCAGGCCGGGGCGGAACAGGGGAGACTATGGCTACACCTTC.

This clonotype appeared once. This chain links TRBV30 with TRBJ1-4, with D unclear. The CDR3 contains 14 residues. Trimming took off 3 bases at V and 0 bases at J, with 8 bases between the two ends. From germline, CDR1 is GTSNPN and CDR2 SVGIG (reference sequence). CDR3 DNA sequence: TGTGCCTGGAGGGACTCTGCAACTAATGAAAAACTGTTTTTT. Its protein product is CAWRDSATNEKLFF.

At least ten counts were recorded for this clonotype. This chain joins TRBV6-1 and TRBJ2-7; D is unresolved. Germline values: CDR1 MNHNS, CDR2 SASEGT. There are 11 residues in the CDR3. The V end was cut by 5 bases, the J end by 4 bases, with 6 bases between. Here the CDR3 reads CASSNLYEQYF. The DNA of the CDR3 is TGTGCCAGCAGTAATTTGTACGAGCAGTACTTC.

This clonotype was counted a few times. The chain recombines TRBV11-3 with TRBJ2-1; unclear D gene. The germline V and J ends were trimmed by 3 bases and 3 bases, with 15 bases remaining between them. CDR1 is SGHNT, CDR2 YENEEA, per germline. The CDR3 runs 16 residues. This chain's CDR3 is CASSLTPAQFYNEQFF. In DNA form, the CDR3 reads TGTGCCAGCAGCTTGACTCCGGCCCAATTCTACAATGAGCAGTTCTTC.

This clonotype has a handful of counts. The chain uses TRBV12-3 or TRBV12-4 and TRBJ2-2, with D possibly matching TRBD2 (5 bases). The CDR3 sequence is 14 residues long. Trimming left V 4 bases short and J 7 bases short, with 13 bases between. As DNA, the CDR3 is TGTGCCAGCAGTTATGGACTCCCAATCGGGGAGCTGTTTTTT. It yields the protein CASSYGLPIGELFF.

The table lists this clonotype with many counts. The rearrangement joins TRBV6-1 to TRBJ2-2, with D perhaps TRBD2 (6 bases). The CDR3 totals 20 residues. Germline CDR1 reads MNHNS; CDR2 reads SASEGT. With 6 bases removed from V and 1 base from J, the gap between germline ends came to 27 bases. CDR3 protein: CASSYRGSAGLPLNTGELFF. The CDR3 coding sequence is TGTGCCAGCAGCTATCGGGGGTCAGCCGGACTACCCTTGAACACCGGGGAGCTGTTTTTT.

This clonotype was counted at least ten times. The gene calls are TRBV11-1 and TRBJ1-6; possibly TRBD1 for D (6 bases). The ends were cut back, 3 bases at V and 7 bases at J, with 13 bases in the middle. Germline lookup yields CDR1 SGHAT and CDR2 FQDESV (reference sequence). This CDR3 region has 15 residues. The CDR3 DNA reads as TGTGCCAGCAGCTTCCGGGCAGGGGAAAATTCACCCCTCCACTTT. The encoded protein is CASSFRAGENSPLHF.

This clonotype occurred many times. This chain links TRBV20-1 with TRBJ2-7, with 7 bases identical to TRBD1. Germline CDR1 and CDR2: DFQATT and SNEGSKA (reference sequence). The CDR3 runs 13 residues. V gave up 6 bases and J gave up 2 bases; unmatched junction bases: 7. The CDR3 is CSAADRDAYEQYF. The CDR3 DNA sequence: TGCAGTGCGGCCGACAGGGATGCCTACGAGCAGTACTTC.

This clonotype was observed a few times. Given a much more abundant clone one base away, this may be a read error. The J gene is TRBJ2-3, the V gene TRBV12-3 or TRBV12-4; the match to TRBD2 covers 7 bases. V was clipped by 5 bases and J by 5 bases; unmatched bases: 7. The CDR3 loop spans 14 amino acids. In DNA, the CDR3 is TGTGCCAGCAGTATGGGCGGGAGTGGAGATACGCAGTATTTT. It is translated as CASSMGGSGDTQYF.